The 6 T cell receptor beta chains below all came from one sample that was sequenced in a study of T cell changes during pregnancy in multiple sclerosis. The protocol was immunoSEQ multiplex PCR, while the TCRdb copy is restricted to in-frame clones and leaves out a portion. The sample consists of approximately 70,000 clones, roughly 92% of them appearing once. This specimen consisted of peripheral blood, obtained in the second trimester of pregnancy. Receptors originate from a female donor with multiple sclerosis, enrolled in a pregnancy study.

The rearrangement joins TRBV6-6 to TRBJ1-5; possibly TRBD1 for D (5 bases). Per germline, CDR1 MNHNY and CDR2 SVGAGI (reference sequence). V was trimmed by 6 bases and J by 0 bases, leaving 15 bases between them. The CDR3 is 16 residues long. The CDR3 loop is CASRADRDYSNQPQHF. Here the CDR3 DNA reads TGTGCCAGCAGAGCTGACAGAGATTATAGCAATCAGCCCCAGCATTTT.

This rearrangement joins TRBV9 to TRBJ2-6, with 10 bases identical to TRBD2. CDR3 length equals 18 residues. J gave up 1 base and V 2 bases, and 6 bases lay outside the gene matches. Germline V gene data show CDR1 as SGDLS and CDR2 as YYNGEE. Here the CDR3 reads CASSVSAGGWSGANVLTF. In nucleotides, the CDR3 is TGTGCCAGCAGCGTGTCAGCGGGAGGGTGGTCTGGGGCCAACGTCCTGACTTTC.

The V gene is TRBV5-4, the J gene TRBJ2-5, with TRBD1 matching over 11 bases. CDR3 size: 15 residues. CDR1 SGHNT and CDR2 YYREEE come from the germline V gene (reference sequence). Trimming at V came to 4 bases and at J to 2 bases, leaving 4 bases not matched to a gene. The CDR3: CASSRTGGPQETQYF. In DNA form, the CDR3 reads TGTGCCAGCAGCCGGACAGGGGGCCCTCAAGAGACCCAGTACTTC.

The rearrangement uses TRBV20-1 and TRBJ2-3; D remains ambiguous. This CDR3 region has 11 residues. The V end was cut by 6 bases, the J end by 6 bases, with 10 bases between. From germline, CDR1 is DFQATT and CDR2 SNEGSKA (reference sequence). The CDR3 sequence: CSAIATDTQYF. In DNA form, the CDR3 reads TGCAGTGCAATAGCAACGGATACGCAGTATTTT.

This chain joins TRBV7-3 and TRBJ2-3, with a possible D match to TRBD2 (7 bases). Germline V gene sequence: CDR1 SGHTA, CDR2 FQGTGA. The CDR3 contains 15 residues. V was cut by 6 bases and J by 5 bases, with 18 bases left in between. The CDR3 DNA reads TGTGCCAGCAGACGGGGGGCGGGAACCGGAGATACGCAGTATTTT. Protein sequence: CASRRGAGTGDTQYF.

There are a few counts of this clone. The CDR3 DNA sequence: TGTGCCAGCAGCTTAGCGGAGGGACAGTACGAGCAGTACTTC. Translated, it gives CASSLAEGQYEQYF. V and J are TRBV7-2 and TRBJ2-7; TRBD1 is a possible D gene (7 bases). Trimming took off 0 bases at V and 4 bases at J, with 10 bases between the two ends. The CDR3 extends over 14 amino acids. Per germline, CDR1 SGHTA and CDR2 FQGNSA.